This is a list of T cell receptor beta chains from one sample in a study of blood T cell repertoires in COVID-19. This table comes from immunoSEQ multiplex PCR, and its TCRdb copy is limited to in-frame clones, with some not included. The profile shows 250,000 or so clones, approximately 80% of them singletons. The sample taken for sequencing was peripheral blood. These receptors were obtained from a man aged 25-45 years who had recovered from COVID-19. Both conserved end residues are part of each CDR3.

cdr3_length v_call cdr3_aa
16 TRBV11-3 CASSLSYGGAGETQYF
15 TRBV4-1 CASSQSGSLSNEQFF
14 TRBV27 CASSPNSGSGELFF
14 TRBV5-4 CASGTEGLPGGYTF
16 TRBV11-2 CASSHGGGRPWDEQFF
13 TRBV12-3/TRBV12-4 CASQGSINQPQHF
16 TRBV9 CASSTLAESSGNTIYF
15 TRBV6-5 CASSTGGGNTGELFF
14 TRBV29-1 CSVGGDRVFEGYTF
11 TRBV28 CASSTVTEAFF
15 TRBV10-3 CAISESRTLTGELFF
15 TRBV19 CASSPGIAGGYEQYF
16 TRBV4-1 CASSLEGLASTGELFF
16 TRBV25-1 CASSDPVKTLGETQYF
15 TRBV9 CASSGPAGSGNTIYF
13 TRBV11-2 CASSLGSRYGYTF
16 TRBV7-9 CASSSSDVGARQPQHF
16 TRBV13 CASSSVPSAGGETQYF
16 TRBV5-4 CASSLALQVDTDTQYF
14 TRBV19 CASRNRVSYNEQFF
15 TRBV6-1 CASSEAVEPTNTQYF
15 TRBV2 CASSEATGINQPQHF
14 TRBV28 CASSFWGDTGELFF
13 TRBV3-1/TRBV3-2 CASSQDGGKGALF
14 TRBV18 CASKPGQRDYEQYF
16 TRBV15 CATSRAAAGSVYEQYF
13 TRBV7-7 CASSLGGRTEQFF
13 TRBV12-3/TRBV12-4 CASSSTGLGEAFF
14 TRBV12-5 CASGLVRGNGELFF
16 TRBV5-8 CASSQRDRTSYNEQFF
13 TRBV12-3/TRBV12-4 CASSQNSARGYTF
17 TRBV18 CASSPLSSDREGSPLHF
14 TRBV19 CASRKTGNYYGYTF
17 TRBV6-1 CASSEFPTSGGTDTQYF
14 TRBV4-1 CASSQGQGAGGYTF
16 TRBV29-1 CSGATTGQGFLDTQYF
15 TRBV5-5 CASSFGASSGNTIYF
12 TRBV18 CASSSTSETQYF
15 TRBV28 CASNQPQGGNSPLHF
12 TRBV18 CASSPSRTEAFF
15 TRBV6-4 CASSRTSGGTDTQYF
15 TRBV5-4 CASSLAPSDSYEQYF
16 TRBV7-2 CASSLSRTLKLTEAFF
13 TRBV27 CASRRTGVGEAFF
15 TRBV6-6 CASSYIKADNSPLHF
16 TRBV6-1 CASSESPDRVTDTQYF
13 TRBV12-3/TRBV12-4 CASSARVITEAFF
15 TRBV5-4 CASSLLAVSYNEQFF
15 TRBV19 CASSIAAGGNQPQHF
13 TRBV12-3/TRBV12-4 CASTKTGNNEQFF
16 TRBV7-9 CASSLGRGGGQETQYF